This T cell receptor (beta chain) was captured by sequencing in a study of blood T cell repertoires in COVID-19. The overall study: The samples span acute and convalescent COVID-19 from the United States, Italy and Spain. In each case, the material was cDNA or gDNA derived from T cells, B-cell-depleted T cells, or PBMCs.

Germline-derived CDR1 and CDR2 are MNHEY and SVGEGT. V lost 7 bases, J lost 1 base, and 11 bases lay in between. This CDR3 spans 15 amino acids. Per the original data handling: Amplified reference gene primers provided the basis for estimating nucleated cell counts. Generated by immunoSEQ multiplex PCR, the TCRdb table keeps only in-frame clones and is missing some. V, J and clone size are those of that table, while D and trimming were read from the DNA. Of roughly 120,000 clones detected, roughly 82% appear once; the ten largest clones hold less than 9.5%. The chain combines TRBV6-2 or TRBV6-3 with TRBJ2-6, with D perhaps TRBD2 (5 bases). The TCR sequence derives from a woman in her thirties or forties with acute or convalescent COVID-19. Sequencing input: peripheral blood. CDR3 nucleotide sequence: TGTGCCAGCACCCCAGGCGGGTCTGGGGCCAACGTCCTGACTTTC. Translating gives CASTPGGSGANVLTF.